This T cell receptor beta chain was identified during a study of T cells in Graves' hyperthyroidism and ophthalmopathy. Study-wide results and caveats: Ophthalmopathy, as predicted by the model, came a median roughly 6.5 months after the prediction. Blood held most thyroid clonotypes expanded above 0.001 frequency.

This clonotype has a handful of counts. Its antigen is still unknown. Out of over 7.5 ml of fresh peripheral blood came the PBMCs. Regions amplified from RNA transcripts were the TCR beta CDR3 regions. HTBI primers were employed in a first-round RT-PCR of the TCR CDR3. TCRdb itself ran the multiplex PCR reads through MiXCR, one entry per CDR3 protein. The sample includes approximately 570,000 distinct CDR3 sequences, about 20% of them seen just once. Germline V CDR1 and CDR2: MNHEY, SVGEGT. Trimming took 2 bases from V and 7 from J, leaving 11 bases between them. The CDR3 consists of 13 residues. This rearrangement joins TRBV6-2 or TRBV6-3 to TRBJ2-5; D unresolved. Sequencing was carried out using blood. The clonotype was recovered from a man aged 40-49 years with Graves' ophthalmopathy. Here the CDR3 reads CASSYALLRTQYF. CDR3 nucleotides: TGTGCCAGCAGTTACGCCCTCTTGAGGACCCAGTACTTC.